Below, 3 T cell receptor beta chains from the same sample are listed, as sequenced in a study of cytomegalovirus exposure and HLA in healthy donors. The study ran its PCR with 60 Vbeta and 13 Jbeta primers. TCRdb keeps only in-frame clones here, not all; method: immunoSEQ multiplex PCR. The ten top clones account for approximately 2%, within a sample of about 34,000 clones. What was sequenced was PBMCs. The receptors here all came from a woman aged 35 to 49 in good health and CMV-seropositive.

The gene calls are TRBV6-1 and TRBJ1-1; no definite D call. This CDR3 has 13 amino acids. In germline, CDR1 is MNHNS, CDR2 SASEGT. Trimming took off 3 bases at V and 1 base at J, with 6 bases between the two ends. CDR3 coding DNA: TGTGCCAGCAGTGATCCAGGGAACACTGAAGCTTTCTTT. This encodes CASSDPGNTEAFF.

This chain links TRBV5-1 with TRBJ2-7; 8 bases agree with TRBD2. Per germline, CDR1 SGHRS and CDR2 YFSETQ. This CDR3 is built from 16 residues. V gave up 0 bases and J gave up 5 bases; unmatched junction bases: 10. This CDR3 is CASSLAGGGMSDEQYF. In DNA form, the CDR3 reads TGCGCCAGCAGCTTGGCTGGCGGGGGGATGTCCGACGAGCAGTACTTC.

This chain links TRBV7-9 with TRBJ2-5; 7 bases map to TRBD2. The CDR3 is 16 residues long. Germline CDR1 SEHNR, CDR2 FQNEAQ (reference sequence). Trimming at V came to 2 bases and at J to 1 base, leaving 7 bases not matched to a gene. The CDR3 reads CASSLSGGGIQETQYF. The CDR3, as DNA: TGTGCCAGCAGCTTAAGTGGGGGGGGGATCCAAGAGACCCAGTACTTC.